Listed below are T cell receptor beta chains from one sample, sequenced in a study of T-cell reconstitution after alpha-beta-depleted transplantation in children. TCRdb reprocessed the PCR reads with MiXCR, giving one entry per CDR3 protein. Altogether 100,000 to 120,000 distinct CDR3 sequences are present, 6.4% being singletons, with the ten largest covering roughly 24%. Material: PBMCs, mostly from graft donor cells, obtained 360 days after TCRalphabeta/CD19-depleted stem cell transplant. The receptors shown here come from a male patient aged 2 to 10 who had a stem cell transplant for acute lymphoblastic leukemia, so the T cells may come from the graft donor. CDR3s include the opening cysteine and the closing phenylalanine or tryptophan. Each record gives: V gene, D gene, clone size, J gene, CDR3 protein, CDR3 DNA. D genes are given only for firm matches. Size is stated for part of the rows, as once, few or many counts, or as a class when the clone is expanded.

>TRBV9|TRBD2|many|TRBJ2-7
CASSVSGGLSYEQYF
TGTGCCAGCAGCGTCTCGGGGGGACTCTCCTACGAGCAGTACTTC
>TRBV10-3|TRBD1|few|TRBJ2-1
CAICLTSGYRGSYNEQFF
TGTGCCATCTGTTTAACGTCGGGCTACAGGGGAAGCTACAATGAGCAGTTCTTC
>TRBV27|.|.|TRBJ2-7
CATVGSSYEQYF
TGTGCCACGGTAGGGAGCTCCTACGAGCAGTACTTC
>TRBV27|TRBD1|.|TRBJ2-3
CASSSPDRGLSDTQYF
TGTGCCAGCAGTTCTCCGGACAGGGGGCTGTCAGATACGCAGTATTTT
>TRBV12-3/TRBV12-4|.|few|TRBJ1-5
CASNIGGGNQPQHF
TGTGCCAGCAATATCGGCGGTGGCAATCAGCCCCAGCATTTT
>TRBV20-1|.|many|TRBJ1-4
CSAYSSTNEKLFF
TGCAGTGCTTACAGTTCAACTAATGAAAAACTGTTTTTT
>TRBV27|.|.|TRBJ1-2
CASSPTTYYGYTF
TGTGCCAGCAGTCCTACAACCTACTATGGCTACACCTTC
>TRBV2|.|many|TRBJ2-3
CASSEAGGLITSTDTQYF
TGTGCCAGCAGTGAAGCTGGGGGACTTATTACTAGCACAGATACGCAGTATTTT
>TRBV6-2/TRBV6-3|TRBD1|many|TRBJ2-7
CASRDRRDEQYF
TGTGCCAGCCGGGACAGGAGAGACGAGCAGTACTTC
>TRBV20-1|TRBD2|.|TRBJ2-5
CSAVNLGSGGAETQYF
TGCAGTGCCGTTAATCTTGGTAGCGGGGGGGCCGAGACCCAGTACTTC
>TRBV4-3|.|many|TRBJ2-7
CASSRNAFSYEQYF
TGCGCCAGCAGCCGTAATGCCTTCTCCTACGAGCAGTACTTC
>TRBV5-4|.|few|TRBJ2-3
CASSSEGRGTDTQYF
TGTGCCAGCAGCTCTGAGGGAAGGGGCACAGATACGCAGTATTTT
>TRBV24-1|.|many|TRBJ1-2
CATSSGTYRDGYTF
TGTGCCACCAGCTCCGGGACATATAGGGACGGCTACACCTTC
>TRBV10-2|.|many|TRBJ1-2
CASRPIGGLAYGYTF
TGCGCCAGCAGGCCTATCGGGGGTCTCGCCTATGGCTACACCTTC
>TRBV7-8|TRBD1|few|TRBJ2-1
CASSRKQTTGSNEQFF
TGTGCCAGCAGCCGTAAACAAACGACAGGGAGTAATGAGCAGTTCTTC